This TCR beta chain was documented in a study of radiation and T cells in renal cell carcinoma. The overall study: Nephrectomy followed 15 Gy stereotactic body radiation by 4 weeks.

A word on this clone: Its antigen is not known.

Time point specified: baseline pretreatment blood. Treatment given: 15 Gy SBRT to primary tumor, nephrectomy 4 weeks later. TCRdb's copy holds only in-frame clones and misses some; the assay was immunoSEQ multiplex PCR. Altogether around 140,000 clones are present, 88% being singletons, with the ten largest covering 4.1%. Study results and caveats: From baseline, blood top tumor clonotypes peaked at 2 weeks post-radiation.

V lost 3 bases, J lost 6 bases, and 14 bases lay in between. Looked up from germline, CDR1 is SEHNR and CDR2 is FQNEAQ (reference sequence). The CDR3 totals 14 residues. This sequence joins TRBV7-9 and TRBJ1-1; D may be TRBD1 (5 bases). The sequenced sample was blood, obtained from a patient whose treatment included radiotherapy and nephrectomy. The source of this sequence is a woman in her seventies with renal cell carcinoma. The CDR3 region has the DNA TGTGCCAGCAGCTTTACGAGTGGGGGTTCTGAAGCTTTCTTT. This sequence encodes CASSFTSGGSEAFF.